This TCR beta chain emerged from a study of blood T cell repertoires in COVID-19. The overall study: Acute-phase and convalescent COVID-19 samples originated in the United States, Italy and Spain. Sources were T cells, B-cell-depleted T cells, or PBMCs; the material itself was cDNA or gDNA.

The CDR3 sequence is 14 residues long. Germline V gives CDR1 GTSNPN, CDR2 SVGIG (reference sequence). V shed 8 bases and J 4 bases; nucleotides not matched to a gene: 11. Per the original methods: Estimated nucleated cell counts came from reference gene primer amplification. Generated by immunoSEQ multiplex PCR, the TCRdb table keeps only in-frame clones and is missing some. D and trimming come from the DNA, and the V and J calls and clone size come from that table. Altogether fewer than 350,000 clones are present, approximately 90% being singletons, with the ten largest covering 2.5% to 3%. The study recruited exposed participants who had met a COVID-19 case within 2 weeks before entry.

The sequence was collected from a man in his forties who had been exposed to COVID-19. The chain combines TRBV30 with TRBJ2-5; 9 bases map to TRBD1. The sequenced sample was PBMCs or T cells enriched from blood (not recorded which). The CDR3 DNA follows: TGTGCCCGGTCCCGGGACAGGGTGGGAGAGACCCAGTACTTC. It translates to CARSRDRVGETQYF.